The 26 T cell receptor beta chains below come from one sample, sequenced in a study of OX40 agonist ivuxolimab in advanced cancers. Measured with immunoSEQ multiplex PCR; TCRdb has only the in-frame clones, and not every one. The sample has under 80,000 clones; 90% are singletons. The sample was CD4+ or CD8+ T cells sorted from blood, taken in a trial of the OX40 agonist ivuxolimab. The receptors were gathered from an adult with an advanced solid tumor such as melanoma, head and neck, liver or kidney cancer.

The rearrangement links TRBV28 to TRBJ2-5, with TRBD1 matching over 7 bases. The CDR3 has 15 residues. Trimming cost V 2 bases and J 4 bases; bases outside gene matches: 7. Germline CDR1 and CDR2: MDHEN and SYDVKM. This CDR3 reads CASSLLDRDGETQYF. CDR3 nucleotide sequence: TGTGCCAGCAGTTTACTCGACAGGGATGGAGAGACCCAGTACTTC.

The J gene is TRBJ2-3, the V gene TRBV9; D is possibly TRBD2 (5 bases). Germline V lookup: CDR1 SGDLS, CDR2 YYNGEE. Trimming shortened V by 3 bases and J by 0 bases, and 8 bases separated the two germline ends. This CDR3 has 14 residues. CDR3 sequence (DNA): TGTGCCAGCAGCGGTCGGGGAAGCACAGATACGCAGTATTTT. This codes for CASSGRGSTDTQYF.

The rearrangement links TRBV6-4 to TRBJ2-1, with D perhaps being TRBD1 or TRBD2 (5 bases each). V lost 6 bases, J lost 8 bases, and 17 bases lay in between. CDR3 length equals 14 residues. Germline assignment: CDR1 MRHNA and CDR2 SNTAGT. The CDR3 DNA reads as TGTGCCAGCAGCGAGAGGGGATTTAGCGATGAGCAGTTCTTC. This sequence encodes CASSERGFSDEQFF.

This chain connects TRBV6-4 to TRBJ2-2; 8 bases agree with TRBD1. The CDR3 loop spans 16 amino acids. Trimming took 4 bases from V and 7 from J; bases not matched to a gene: 11. Germline CDR1 and CDR2: MRHNA and SNTAGT. CDR3 bases: TGTGCCAGCAGTGCCCAGGGGGCGCAAGGGATCGGGGAGCTGTTTTTT. It translates to CASSAQGAQGIGELFF.

The chain uses TRBV27 and TRBJ1-5; D is unresolved. The CDR3 has 13 amino acids. With 2 bases removed from V and 5 bases from J, the gap between germline ends came to 7 bases. Germline CDR1 reads MNHEY; CDR2 reads SMNVEV (reference sequence). CDR3 sequence (DNA): TGTGCCAGCAGTTTAACCATGTATCAGCCCCAGCATTTT. Its translation: CASSLTMYQPQHF.

The chain couples TRBV29-1 to TRBJ2-1; D gene uncertain. The CDR3 is 13 residues long. V lost 3 bases and J lost 0, with 6 bases in between. Germline lookup yields CDR1 SQVTM and CDR2 ANQGSEA. The CDR3 here is CSVDGSSYNEQFF. The CDR3 nucleotides read TGCAGCGTTGATGGTAGCTCCTACAATGAGCAGTTCTTC.

V and J are TRBV27 and TRBJ1-6; 8 bases agree with TRBD1. Germline V gene lookup returns CDR1 MNHEY and CDR2 SMNVEV (reference sequence). The junction had 11 bases not matched to a gene; V was cut back by 8 bases and J by 5 bases. The CDR3 contains 16 residues. This CDR3 reads CASARQGATDNSPLHF. The CDR3 DNA reads as TGTGCCAGCGCGAGGCAGGGGGCGACGGATAATTCACCCCTCCACTTT.

The chain employs TRBV5-1 and TRBJ2-3; D uncertain. Germline CDR1 reads SGHRS; CDR2 reads YFSETQ. The CDR3 consists of 14 residues. The germline V and J ends were trimmed by 2 bases and 0 bases, with 7 bases remaining between them. In nucleotides, the CDR3 is TGCGCCAGCAGCTTTGACCGGAGCACAGATACGCAGTATTTT. It translates to CASSFDRSTDTQYF.

This chain connects TRBV7-9 to TRBJ2-1, with TRBD2 matching 12 bases. Unmatched junction bases numbered 1, after V lost 3 bases and J lost 7 bases. Germline V gives CDR1 SEHNR, CDR2 FQNEAQ (reference sequence). The CDR3 length is 14 residues. This chain's CDR3 is CASSLLAGGNEQFF. CDR3 in DNA: TGTGCCAGCAGCTTGCTAGCGGGAGGGAATGAGCAGTTCTTC.

The rearrangement uses TRBV7-2 and TRBJ2-3; 7 nucleotides match TRBD2. The germline V gene encodes CDR1 SGHTA and CDR2 FQGNSA. The CDR3 is 12 residues long. CDR3 region: CAGGGFSDTQYF. DNA for the CDR3: TGTGCGGGGGGAGGGTTCTCAGATACGCAGTATTTT.

With respect to this clone: Other nucleotide sequences from this sample produce the same CDR3. V is TRBV28 and J is TRBJ2-5; maybe TRBD1 (6 bases). This CDR3 contains 14 residues. The V gene's germline CDR1 is MDHEN and CDR2 SYDVKM. V was trimmed by 2 bases and J by 1 base, leaving 8 bases between them. CDR3 nucleotides: TGTGCCAGCAGTTTAGGGGGCAGCCAAGAGACCCAGTACTTC. This codes for CASSLGGSQETQYF.

The count of this clone is one. V and J are TRBV5-1 and TRBJ2-7; D is unclear. CDR1 SGHRS and CDR2 YFSETQ come from the germline V gene. V lost 1 base to trimming and J lost 3 bases, with 11 bases between them. This CDR3 has 14 amino acids. The CDR3 reads CASSLLYYYYEQYF. The DNA of the CDR3 is TGCGCCAGCAGCTTGTTATATTATTACTACGAGCAGTACTTC. The whole variable domain, remainder taken from reference TRBV5-1 and TRBJ2-7, is KAGVTQTPRYLIKTRGQQVTLSCSPISGHRSVSWYQQTPGQGLQFLFEYFSETQRNKGNFPGRFSGRQFSNSRSEMNVSTLELGDSALYLCASSLLYYYYEQYFGPGTRLTVT.

The V and J genes are TRBV28 and TRBJ2-4; no clear D gene. The CDR3 is 17 residues long. Between the trimmed V and J ends, which lost 2 bases and 0 bases, there was a span of 14 bases. CDR1 MDHEN and CDR2 SYDVKM come from the germline V gene. CDR3 in DNA: TGTGCCAGCAGTTTAGGCAGCCTGCTGGTAGCCAAAAACATTCAGTACTTC. Protein sequence: CASSLGSLLVAKNIQYF.

The V gene is TRBV27, the J gene TRBJ2-5; TRBD2 is a possible D gene (6 bases). Germline CDR1 MNHEY, CDR2 SMNVEV (reference sequence). This CDR3 contains 15 residues. V gave up 6 bases and J gave up 5 bases, with 19 bases separating them. CDR3 sequence: CASSARGETMETQYF. In DNA, the CDR3 is TGTGCCAGCAGCGCGCGGGGAGAGACGATGGAGACCCAGTACTTC.

The V gene is TRBV7-2, the J gene TRBJ2-7; D is unclear. V lost 3 bases and J 3 bases, leaving 12 bases between the germline ends. Germline lookup yields CDR1 SGHTA and CDR2 FQGNSA. The CDR3 length is 14 residues. The CDR3 here is CASSFSRDNYEQYF. DNA for the CDR3: TGTGCCAGCAGCTTTTCTCGAGACAACTACGAGCAGTACTTC.

The chain carries TRBV6-7 and TRBJ2-4; 7 nucleotides line up with TRBD1. TRBV6-7 carries the ORF label, with uncertain function. After removal of 4 bases from V and 1 base from J, the junction contained 7 bases not matched to a gene. The CDR3 has 16 residues. CDR3 region: CASSCGQVGAKNIQYF. DNA for the CDR3: TGTGCCAGCAGTTGCGGACAGGTAGGGGCCAAAAACATTCAGTACTTC.

This clone was found once. This sequence joins TRBV6-4 and TRBJ2-1; D tentatively reads TRBD1 or TRBD2 (5 bases each). This CDR3 spans 16 amino acids. Germline V gene sequence: CDR1 MRHNA, CDR2 SNTAGT. V gave up 2 bases and J gave up 0 bases, with 11 bases separating them. CDR3 protein: CASSDGGRSSYNEQFF. The CDR3 nucleotides read TGTGCCAGCAGTGACGGGGGTAGAAGCTCCTACAATGAGCAGTTCTTC.

The chain carries TRBV4-1 and TRBJ2-2; unclear D gene. V was clipped by 0 bases and J by 5 bases, with 22 bases between them. This CDR3 has 19 amino acids. Germline V gene sequence: CDR1 MGHRA, CDR2 YSYEKL. The CDR3 reads CASSQENPPAAATTGELFF. The CDR3 coding sequence is TGCGCCAGCAGCCAAGAAAACCCCCCGGCAGCCGCGACGACCGGGGAGCTGTTTTTT.

The V gene is TRBV7-2, the J gene TRBJ2-7, with 8 bases matching TRBD2. The CDR3 spans 16 residues. From germline, CDR1 is SGHTA and CDR2 FQGNSA. Trimming at V came to 1 base and at J to 2 bases, leaving 7 bases not matched to a gene. This chain's CDR3 is CASSLVTSGGTYEQYF. CDR3 in DNA: TGTGCCAGCAGCTTAGTAACTAGCGGAGGGACCTACGAGCAGTACTTC.

The table lists this clone with a count of one. This chain uses TRBV25-1 with TRBJ2-1; D tentatively reads TRBD1 or TRBD2 (5 bases each). The V end was cut by 3 bases, the J end by 12 bases, with 12 bases between. Germline values: CDR1 MGHDK, CDR2 SYGVNS. CDR3 length equals 12 residues. The CDR3 sequence is CASSEIGGRQFF. For the CDR3, the DNA is TGTGCCAGCAGTGAGATTGGGGGTCGGCAGTTCTTC.

This clone has a handful of counts. This sequence joins TRBV14 and TRBJ2-5; D may be TRBD1 (5 bases). V lost 1 base to trimming and J lost 7 bases, with 13 bases between them. The CDR3 is made up of 14 amino acids. CDR1 and CDR2 from the germline V gene are SGHDN and FVKESK. CDR3 in amino acids: CASSQGWPQGTQYF. CDR3 bases: TGTGCCAGCAGCCAAGGGTGGCCCCAGGGGACCCAGTACTTC.

This chain connects TRBV7-8 to TRBJ2-5, with D maybe TRBD2 (6 bases). Germline CDR1 is SGHVS and CDR2 is FQNEAQ. V lost 10 bases to trimming and J lost 5 bases, with 17 bases between them. The CDR3 consists of 13 residues. As DNA, the CDR3 is TGTGCCACCAATGGGGAGGTGGGGGAGACCCAGTACTTC. It codes for CATNGEVGETQYF.

The rearrangement uses TRBV5-4 and TRBJ1-3, with TRBD1 as a possible D gene (5 bases). The germline gives CDR1 SGHNT, CDR2 YYREEE (reference sequence). The CDR3 runs to 15 residues. V lost 4 bases and J 3 bases, leaving 14 bases between the germline ends. Here the CDR3 DNA reads TGTGCCAGCAGCCAAGAGGGGACTGATGGAAACACCATATATTTT. The encoded protein is CASSQEGTDGNTIYF.

On this clone itself: Relative to the germline gene, one junction end is altered; a read error may explain this. The chain has TRBV7-7 and TRBJ2-1; 11 nucleotides line up with TRBD2. This CDR3 region has 18 residues. The V gene's germline CDR1 is SSHAT and CDR2 FNYEAQ (reference sequence). For the CDR3, the DNA is TGTGCTAGCAGCTTCGCTAGCGGGGGGATGGGGTCCTACAATGAGCAGTTCTTC. Encoded protein: CASSFASGGMGSYNEQFF.

This CDR3 reads CASLGVPPRDTQYF. The CDR3 coding sequence is TGTGCCAGCCTAGGGGTTCCCCCAAGAGATACGCAGTATTTT. This chain links TRBV28 with TRBJ2-3, with D perhaps TRBD1 (5 bases). This CDR3 is 14 amino acids long. V was cut by 8 bases and J by 5 bases, with 17 bases left in between. From germline, CDR1 is MDHEN and CDR2 SYDVKM.

The chain combines TRBV11-2 with TRBJ2-1; possibly TRBD1 or TRBD2 for D (7 bases each). In germline, CDR1 is SGHAT, CDR2 FQNNGV. This CDR3 has 18 residues. V lost 0 bases and J lost 4, with 19 bases in between. CDR3 loop: CASSLDQGGTHLYNEQFF. As DNA, the CDR3 is TGTGCCAGCAGCTTAGACCAGGGGGGGACCCACCTTTACAATGAGCAGTTCTTC.